The rows below give T cell receptor beta chains drawn from one sample of a study of Graves' ophthalmopathy and Graves' hyperthyroidism. MiXCR, applied by TCRdb to the multiplex PCR reads, yields one record per CDR3 protein. The sample consists of about 480,000 distinct CDR3 sequences, around 14% of them appearing once. Sample: blood. The receptor source for this set is a woman under 40 with Graves' ophthalmopathy. CDR3s include the opening cysteine and the closing phenylalanine or tryptophan. The D gene is left open where the match is weak. Some rows have no size entry. The others give once, few or many, or a class for an expanded clone.

CDR3nt: TGCGCCAGCAAAAACACCGGGGAGCTGTTTTTT; CDR3aa: CASKNTGELFF; abundance: many; j_gene: TRBJ2-2; v_gene: TRBV10-1; d_gene: -
CDR3nt: TGTGCCAGCAGCTATCAATGGTACAGGGCCTTGGAGCAGTACTTC; CDR3aa: CASSYQWYRALEQYF; abundance: -; j_gene: TRBJ2-7; v_gene: TRBV5-5; d_gene: -
CDR3nt: TGTGCCATCAGTGACTCCGGGACAGGCCAAGGGGTCGGCTACACCTTC; CDR3aa: CAISDSGTGQGVGYTF; abundance: many; j_gene: TRBJ1-2; v_gene: TRBV10-3; d_gene: TRBD1
CDR3nt: TGCAGTGCTAGCCGGACAGGGGAGGACTACGAGCAGTACTTC; CDR3aa: CSASRTGEDYEQYF; abundance: many; j_gene: TRBJ2-7; v_gene: TRBV20-1; d_gene: TRBD1
CDR3nt: TGTGCCAGCAGTGAAGAACCCCCGGGTCACACTGAAGCTTTCTTT; CDR3aa: CASSEEPPGHTEAFF; abundance: many; j_gene: TRBJ1-1; v_gene: TRBV6-1; d_gene: -
CDR3nt: TGTGCCTGGAACCGACAGGGGGCCTTTGACGAGCAGTACTTC; CDR3aa: CAWNRQGAFDEQYF; abundance: -; j_gene: TRBJ2-7; v_gene: TRBV30; d_gene: TRBD1
CDR3nt: TGTGCCAGCCTCGGGGGGAACACTGAAGCTTTCTTT; CDR3aa: CASLGGNTEAFF; abundance: many; j_gene: TRBJ1-1; v_gene: TRBV6-1; d_gene: -
CDR3nt: TGTGCCAGCAGCCTAGATAGCGGGCGGACCGGGGAGCTGTTTTTT; CDR3aa: CASSLDSGRTGELFF; abundance: -; j_gene: TRBJ2-2; v_gene: TRBV3-1; d_gene: TRBD2
CDR3nt: TGTGCCAGCAGTCCCGGGACAGGGGGCACGAATAAGGGCTACACCTTC; CDR3aa: CASSPGTGGTNKGYTF; abundance: many; j_gene: TRBJ1-2; v_gene: TRBV28; d_gene: TRBD1
CDR3nt: TGTGCCAGCAGCGGGGCAGTTTACGAGCAGTACTTC; CDR3aa: CASSGAVYEQYF; abundance: -; j_gene: TRBJ2-7; v_gene: TRBV9; d_gene: -
CDR3nt: TGTGCCAGCAGGGCTAGCGGGGCCATCTACGAGCAGTACTTC; CDR3aa: CASRASGAIYEQYF; abundance: many; j_gene: TRBJ2-7; v_gene: TRBV6-1; d_gene: TRBD2
CDR3nt: TGTGCCAGCAGCCAGACGAAGACGGCGGGCGAGCAGTACTTC; CDR3aa: CASSQTKTAGEQYF; abundance: many; j_gene: TRBJ2-7; v_gene: TRBV6-1; d_gene: -
CDR3nt: TGTGCCAGCAGCTTAGCGCGGGCATCTAGCAATCAGCCCCAGCATTTT; CDR3aa: CASSLARASSNQPQHF; abundance: many; j_gene: TRBJ1-5; v_gene: TRBV7-8; d_gene: -
CDR3nt: TGTGCCAGCACAATAGCGGGAGCCTACGAGCAGTACTTC; CDR3aa: CASTIAGAYEQYF; abundance: many; j_gene: TRBJ2-7; v_gene: TRBV2; d_gene: TRBD2
CDR3nt: TGCGCCAGCAGCCAAAGCTCCTCCCGGGGAGTAGACACCTTC; CDR3aa: CASSQSSSRGVDTF; abundance: few; j_gene: TRBJ1-2; v_gene: TRBV4-1; d_gene: -
CDR3nt: TGCGCCAGCAGCCCTTCGACAGGGGAGAGTTCACCCCTCCACTTT; CDR3aa: CASSPSTGESSPLHF; abundance: -; j_gene: TRBJ1-6; v_gene: TRBV5-1; d_gene: TRBD1
CDR3nt: TGTGCCAGCAGACACGACAGGGACCGGACCTACGAGCAGTACTTC; CDR3aa: CASRHDRDRTYEQYF; abundance: -; j_gene: TRBJ2-7; v_gene: TRBV12-3/TRBV12-4; d_gene: TRBD1
CDR3nt: TGTGCCATCAGTGAGTCTTGGCAGGGGGCCCTGGAGACCCAGTACTTC; CDR3aa: CAISESWQGALETQYF; abundance: -; j_gene: TRBJ2-5; v_gene: TRBV10-3; d_gene: TRBD1
CDR3nt: TGTGCCAGCAGCCCTCGGACAACCAACACTGAAGCTTTCTTT; CDR3aa: CASSPRTTNTEAFF; abundance: many; j_gene: TRBJ1-1; v_gene: TRBV7-9; d_gene: -
CDR3nt: TGCAGTGCTCCCGGTGGAGACAGGGGGCACTATGGCTACACCTTC; CDR3aa: CSAPGGDRGHYGYTF; abundance: many; j_gene: TRBJ1-2; v_gene: TRBV20-1; d_gene: TRBD1
CDR3nt: TGTGCCAGCAGTTTAGGGGAAAGCAATCAGCCCCAGCATTTT; CDR3aa: CASSLGESNQPQHF; abundance: many; j_gene: TRBJ1-5; v_gene: TRBV12-3/TRBV12-4; d_gene: -
CDR3nt: TGTGCCAGCAGCCCCGTCGGGTTCGTTTCCTACGAGCAGTACTTC; CDR3aa: CASSPVGFVSYEQYF; abundance: many; j_gene: TRBJ2-7; v_gene: TRBV7-8; d_gene: -
CDR3nt: TGTGCCAGCAGTTACGGCCAGGTCACTACCTACGAGCAGTACTTC; CDR3aa: CASSYGQVTTYEQYF; abundance: many; j_gene: TRBJ2-7; v_gene: TRBV6-2/TRBV6-3; d_gene: -
CDR3nt: TGTGCCAGCAGTCAAGCGGGAGGATTGAACATTAAGTACTTC; CDR3aa: CASSQAGGLNIKYF; abundance: many; j_gene: TRBJ2-4; v_gene: TRBV28; d_gene: TRBD2
CDR3nt: TGTGCCAGCAGTTTGCCTTCGAGTCAAGGCTACACCTTC; CDR3aa: CASSLPSSQGYTF; abundance: many; j_gene: TRBJ1-2; v_gene: TRBV28; d_gene: -
CDR3nt: TGCGCCAGCGCTGGTACGGCCAACACCGGGGAGCTGTTTTTT; CDR3aa: CASAGTANTGELFF; abundance: few; j_gene: TRBJ2-2; v_gene: TRBV5-1; d_gene: -
CDR3nt: TGTGCCATTAAAGCGGGGACGGCTTCGCCCGAGCAGTACTTC; CDR3aa: CAIKAGTASPEQYF; abundance: many; j_gene: TRBJ2-7; v_gene: TRBV6-1; d_gene: TRBD2
CDR3nt: TGTGCCAGCAGTGAACACCCAGGAGCGGGTTACGAGCAGTACTTC; CDR3aa: CASSEHPGAGYEQYF; abundance: -; j_gene: TRBJ2-7; v_gene: TRBV2; d_gene: -
CDR3nt: TGTGCCACCAGCAATGACGGGTACACTGAAGCTTTCTTT; CDR3aa: CATSNDGYTEAFF; abundance: many; j_gene: TRBJ1-1; v_gene: TRBV15; d_gene: -
CDR3nt: TGTGCCAGCAGCTATCTAAGGGGTAGCAATCAGCCCCAGCATTTT; CDR3aa: CASSYLRGSNQPQHF; abundance: -; j_gene: TRBJ1-5; v_gene: TRBV6-2/TRBV6-3; d_gene: -
CDR3nt: TGTGCCAGCAGTACCCACACTGAAGCTTTCTTT; CDR3aa: CASSTHTEAFF; abundance: many; j_gene: TRBJ1-1; v_gene: TRBV6-5; d_gene: -
CDR3nt: TGTGCCAGCAGCTTAAGGGGTGCCACGAACACCGGGGAGCTGTTTTTT; CDR3aa: CASSLRGATNTGELFF; abundance: many; j_gene: TRBJ2-2; v_gene: TRBV7-2; d_gene: -
CDR3nt: TGTGCCAGCAGTCTCAGGTTTCGGCGGGGCTATGGCTACACCTTC; CDR3aa: CASSLRFRRGYGYTF; abundance: many; j_gene: TRBJ1-2; v_gene: TRBV12-3/TRBV12-4; d_gene: -
CDR3nt: TGTGCCAGCAGCCGATGGGAGACCACAATACAAGAGACCCAGTACTTC; CDR3aa: CASSRWETTIQETQYF; abundance: -; j_gene: TRBJ2-5; v_gene: TRBV7-2; d_gene: -
CDR3nt: TGTGCTAGTGGTTCCCCGATCTCTGGAAACACCATATATTTT; CDR3aa: CASGSPISGNTIYF; abundance: -; j_gene: TRBJ1-3; v_gene: TRBV12-5; d_gene: -
CDR3nt: TGTGCCACCAGCAGAGTTCCTGGGAATTCGGAGACCCAGTACTTC; CDR3aa: CATSRVPGNSETQYF; abundance: many; j_gene: TRBJ2-5; v_gene: TRBV15; d_gene: -